The 18 T cell receptor beta chains reported below all come from one sample, sequenced in a study of shared clonotypes between healthy human individuals. TCRdb keeps only in-frame clones here, not all; method: immunoSEQ multiplex PCR. The sample contains about 1.5 million clones, approximately 96% of which appear only once. Sequences were obtained from naive CD4+ T cells sorted from blood. As to subset: CD45RA+ positively selected. Receptors originate from a man aged 25 to 40 in good health.

The V gene is TRBV19, the J gene TRBJ2-3; the D gene could be TRBD1 or TRBD2 (6 bases each). Germline lookup yields CDR1 LNHDA and CDR2 SQIVND (reference sequence). The CDR3 is made up of 13 amino acids. V lost 6 bases to trimming and J lost 1 base, with 8 bases between them. CDR3 sequence: CASRGGRTDTQYF. In nucleotides, the CDR3 is TGTGCCAGTAGGGGGGGCCGCACAGATACGCAGTATTTT.

Note on this clone: This specimen includes other DNA sequences encoding the same CDR3. This chain joins TRBV5-4 and TRBJ1-3; no clear D gene. Germline values: CDR1 SGHNT, CDR2 YYREEE (reference sequence). The CDR3 extends over 15 amino acids. V dropped 0 bases and J dropped 0 bases, with 7 bases sitting between them. For the CDR3, the DNA is TGTGCCAGCAGCTTGGGGCCTGACTCTGGAAACACCATATATTTT. This sequence encodes CASSLGPDSGNTIYF.

With regard to this clone: The sample has other DNA sequences that encode this CDR3 too. The V gene is TRBV5-4, the J gene TRBJ2-5, with 11 bases that match TRBD2. CDR1 SGHNT and CDR2 YYREEE come from the germline V gene (reference sequence). V lost 4 bases, J lost 5 bases, and 7 bases stayed unmatched. The CDR3 is 15 residues long. The CDR3 region has the DNA TGTGCCAGCAGCGGTAGCGGGAGGGCCTGGGAGACCCAGTACTTC. Translating it yields CASSGSGRAWETQYF. The full variable domain, its missing parts supplied by reference TRBV5-4 and TRBJ2-5, is ETGVTQSPTHLIKTRGQQVTLRCSSQSGHNTVSWYQQALGQGPQFIFQYYREEENGRGNFPPRFSGLQFPNYSSELNVNALELDDSALYLCASSGSGRAWETQYFGPGTRLLVL.

On this clone itself: The junction and the germline gene differ at one end; a read error may be behind it. The V gene is TRBV18, the J gene TRBJ2-7; TRBD2 matches at 9 bases. Germline loops: CDR1 KGHSH, CDR2 LQKENI. The CDR3 runs to 15 residues. The CDR3 DNA reads TGTGCCAGCTCACTAGCCGGGACTAGCCCCCTTCGAAATGAGTTC. It is translated as CASSLAGTSPLRNEF.

With regard to this clone: The same CDR3 also results from other DNA sequences found in this sample. CDR3 loop: CAIRGAGNTGELFF. Here the CDR3 DNA reads TGTGCCATCAGGGGGGCAGGGAACACCGGGGAGCTGTTTTTT. The chain employs TRBV10-3 and TRBJ2-2; possibly TRBD1 for D (6 bases). CDR1 is ENHRY and CDR2 is SYGVKD in the germline V gene. This CDR3 is 14 amino acids long. Deletions cut 6 bases from V and 1 base from J, with 9 bases between.

The chain couples TRBV2 to TRBJ2-6, with D possibly matching TRBD1 (5 bases). This CDR3 is built from 18 residues. Germline CDR1 is SNHLY and CDR2 is FYNNEI. Trimming took 2 bases from V and 0 from J, leaving 14 bases between them. The chain's CDR3 is CASSELAGWASGANVLTF. CDR3 nucleotide sequence: TGTGCCAGCAGTGAACTGGCAGGGTGGGCCTCTGGGGCCAACGTCCTGACTTTC.

This sequence joins TRBV5-1 and TRBJ1-2; D remains ambiguous. The CDR3 covers 15 residues. CDR1 and CDR2 from the germline V gene are SGHRS and YFSETQ. Trimming left V 0 bases short and J 7 bases short, with 16 bases between. For the CDR3, the DNA is TGCGCCAGCAGCTTGGAGCCCAGCCTGAAACGTGGCTACACCTTC. It encodes CASSLEPSLKRGYTF.

The chain has TRBV4-2 and TRBJ2-2; 11 bases line up with TRBD2. There are 17 residues in the CDR3. The germline V gene has CDR1 LGHNA and CDR2 YNFKEQ. V dropped 4 bases and J dropped 5; count of bases not matched to a gene: 9. The CDR3: CASSPRGRLAGTGELFF. CDR3 nucleotide sequence: TGTGCCAGCAGCCCCCGTGGGAGACTAGCGGGGACCGGGGAGCTGTTTTTT.

The chain uses TRBV28 and TRBJ2-7; 9 positions match TRBD1. With V trimmed by 4 bases and J by 3 bases, 7 bases remained unmatched. Germline CDR1 MDHEN, CDR2 SYDVKM. This CDR3 comprises 15 residues. CDR3 sequence: CASSSADRGFYEQYF. The CDR3 coding sequence is TGTGCCAGCAGTTCAGCGGACAGGGGCTTCTACGAGCAGTACTTC.

The rearrangement links TRBV5-5 to TRBJ2-7, with D unresolved. Looked up from germline, CDR1 is SGHKS and CDR2 is YYEKEE (reference sequence). Trimming stripped 4 bases from V and 3 bases from J, with 11 bases between. The CDR3 length is 13 residues. As DNA, the CDR3 is TGTGCCAGCAGCGGCGAACCATACTACGAGCAGTACTTC. Protein product: CASSGEPYYEQYF.

The chain employs TRBV29-1 and TRBJ1-5; 10 bases are a match to TRBD1. Germline V lookup: CDR1 SQVTM, CDR2 ANQGSEA. CDR3 length: 13 amino acids. J gave up 5 bases and V 6 bases, and 4 bases lay outside the gene matches. CDR3 sequence: CSVGTGVHQPQHF. The CDR3 region has the DNA TGCAGCGTAGGGACAGGGGTCCATCAGCCCCAGCATTTT.

In its sample, this clone was seen once. V and J are TRBV27 and TRBJ2-7; D call uncertain. Trimming cost V 2 bases and J 3 bases, with 5 bases left between them. The CDR3 extends over 12 amino acids. Per germline, CDR1 MNHEY and CDR2 SMNVEV (reference sequence). As DNA, the CDR3 is TGTGCCAGCAGTTTACCCCACTACGAGCAGTACTTC. Protein product: CASSLPHYEQYF.

V usage is TRBV29-1 and J usage is TRBJ2-2, with D possibly TRBD1 on 6 matching bases. The CDR3 has 14 amino acids. Trimming removed 4 bases from V and 1 base from J, with 10 bases in between. The V gene's germline CDR1 is SQVTM and CDR2 ANQGSEA. The CDR3 region is CSVVIRGNTGELFF. CDR3 nucleotide sequence: TGCAGCGTTGTGATCAGGGGGAACACCGGGGAGCTGTTTTTT.

The chain joins TRBV29-1 to TRBJ1-1; D unresolved. Trimming took off 7 bases at V and 0 bases at J, with 21 bases between the two ends. CDR1 is SQVTM and CDR2 is ANQGSEA in the germline V gene. The CDR3 contains 16 residues. The CDR3 reads CSATDPRVGMNTEAFF. In nucleotides, the CDR3 is TGCAGCGCTACAGACCCGAGGGTGGGGATGAACACTGAAGCTTTCTTT.

The V gene is TRBV4-1, the J gene TRBJ1-4; D remains ambiguous. The CDR3 is made up of 16 amino acids. V was shortened by 0 bases and J by 5 bases, with 13 bases between the two germline ends. Germline CDR1 is MGHRA and CDR2 is YSYEKL. Written as DNA, the CDR3 is TGCGCCAGCAGCCAAGATTTGGGGAGTTGGAATGAAAAACTGTTTTTT. This sequence encodes CASSQDLGSWNEKLFF.

The chain recombines TRBV11-2 with TRBJ2-7; 12 bases are shared with TRBD2. Per the germline V gene, CDR1 is SGHAT and CDR2 is FQNNGV. CDR3 length: 15 residues. Trimming removed 6 bases from V and 0 bases from J; junction bases left unmatched: 3. CDR3 DNA: TGTGCCAGCAGTCGGACTAGCGGGATCTCCTACGAGCAGTACTTC. This translates into CASSRTSGISYEQYF.

The J gene is TRBJ2-5, the V gene TRBV7-9; D is perhaps TRBD1 (5 bases). The CDR3 sequence is 12 residues long. Germline loops: CDR1 SEHNR, CDR2 FQNEAQ (reference sequence). For the CDR3, the DNA is TGTGCTGTCCATCAGGGCCAAGAGACCCAGTACTTC. It encodes CAVHQGQETQYF.

The V and J genes are TRBV27 and TRBJ2-7; 11 nucleotides agree with TRBD2. This CDR3 contains 15 residues. Looked up from germline, CDR1 is MNHEY and CDR2 is SMNVEV (reference sequence). V shed 3 bases, J shed 5 bases, and the junction held 6 bases outside the gene matches. CDR3 residues: CASSFLAGGLDEQYF. In nucleotides, the CDR3 is TGTGCCAGCAGTTTTTTAGCGGGAGGGCTGGACGAGCAGTACTTC.